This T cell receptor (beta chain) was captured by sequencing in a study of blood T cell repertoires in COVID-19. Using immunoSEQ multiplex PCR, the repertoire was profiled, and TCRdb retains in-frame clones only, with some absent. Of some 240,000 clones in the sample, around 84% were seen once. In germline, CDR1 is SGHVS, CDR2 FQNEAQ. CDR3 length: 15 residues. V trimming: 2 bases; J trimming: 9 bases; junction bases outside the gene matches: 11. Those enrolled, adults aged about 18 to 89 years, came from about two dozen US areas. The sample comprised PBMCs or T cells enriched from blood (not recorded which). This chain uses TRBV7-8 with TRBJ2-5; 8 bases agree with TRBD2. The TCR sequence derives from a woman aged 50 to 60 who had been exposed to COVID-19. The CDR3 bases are TGTGCCAGCAGCTTATTGCCGGGAGGGGTTAGGGCCCAGTACTTC. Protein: CASSLLPGGVRAQYF.